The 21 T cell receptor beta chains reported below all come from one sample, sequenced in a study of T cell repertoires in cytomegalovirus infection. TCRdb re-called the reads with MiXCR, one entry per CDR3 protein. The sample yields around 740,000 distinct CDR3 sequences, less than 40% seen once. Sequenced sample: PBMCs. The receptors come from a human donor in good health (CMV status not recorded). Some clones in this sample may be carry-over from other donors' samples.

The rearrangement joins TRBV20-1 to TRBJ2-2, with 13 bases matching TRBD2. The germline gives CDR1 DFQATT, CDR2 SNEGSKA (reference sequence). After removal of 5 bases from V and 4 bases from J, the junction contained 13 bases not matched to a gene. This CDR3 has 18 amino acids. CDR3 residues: CSARKGLAGLSPTGELFF. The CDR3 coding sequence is TGCAGTGCTCGAAAGGGACTAGCGGGGCTCTCTCCCACCGGGGAGCTGTTTTTT.

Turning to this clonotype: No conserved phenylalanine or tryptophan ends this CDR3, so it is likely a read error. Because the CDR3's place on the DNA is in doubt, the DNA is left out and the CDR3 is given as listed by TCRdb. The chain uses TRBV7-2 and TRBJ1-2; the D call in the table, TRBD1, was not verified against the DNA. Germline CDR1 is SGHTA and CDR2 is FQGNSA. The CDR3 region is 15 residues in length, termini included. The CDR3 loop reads CASSYTWGGRSGYTL.

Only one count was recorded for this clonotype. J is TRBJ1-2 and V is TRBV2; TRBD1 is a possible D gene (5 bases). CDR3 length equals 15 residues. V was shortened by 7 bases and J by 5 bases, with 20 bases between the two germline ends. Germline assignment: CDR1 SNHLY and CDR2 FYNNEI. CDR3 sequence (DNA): TGTGCCAGCATCCCAAAGACGGACTGGGGGTATGGCTACACCTTC. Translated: CASIPKTDWGYGYTF.

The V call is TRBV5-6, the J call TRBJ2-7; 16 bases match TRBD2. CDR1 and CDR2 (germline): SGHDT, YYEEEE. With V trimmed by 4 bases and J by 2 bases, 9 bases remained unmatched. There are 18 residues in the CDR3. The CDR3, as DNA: TGTGCCAGCAGCGGCTTCGGGACTAGCGGGGGGGGACCCTACGAGCAGTACTTC. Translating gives CASSGFGTSGGGPYEQYF.

CDR3 sequence (DNA): TGTGCCAGCAGTTACACCCCGACAGATGGGGACGAGCAGTACTTC. It yields the protein CASSYTPTDGDEQYF. This chain uses TRBV6-2 or TRBV6-3 with TRBJ2-7; D may be TRBD1 (5 bases). The CDR3 is 15 residues long. V was trimmed by 2 bases and J by 5 bases, leaving 16 bases between them. In germline, CDR1 is MNHEY, CDR2 SVGEGT.

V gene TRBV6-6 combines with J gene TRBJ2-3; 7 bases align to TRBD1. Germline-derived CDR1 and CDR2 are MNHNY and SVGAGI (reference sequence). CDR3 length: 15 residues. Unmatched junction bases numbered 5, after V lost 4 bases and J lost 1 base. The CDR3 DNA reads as TGTGCCAGCAGTTCGGGACAGTGGGGCACAGATACGCAGTATTTT. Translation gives CASSSGQWGTDTQYF.

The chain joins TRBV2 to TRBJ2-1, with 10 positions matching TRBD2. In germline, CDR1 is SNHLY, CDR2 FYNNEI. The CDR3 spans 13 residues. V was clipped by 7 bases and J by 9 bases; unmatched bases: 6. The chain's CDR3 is CASNLLAGLEQFF. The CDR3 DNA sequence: TGTGCCAGCAACCTACTAGCGGGGCTTGAGCAGTTCTTC. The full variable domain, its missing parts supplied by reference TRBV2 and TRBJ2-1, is EPEVTQTPSHQVTQMGQEVILRCVPISNHLYFYWYRQILGQKVEFLVSFYNNEISEKSEIFDDQFSVERPDGSNFTLKIRSTKLEDSAMYFCASNLLAGLEQFFGPGTRLTVL.

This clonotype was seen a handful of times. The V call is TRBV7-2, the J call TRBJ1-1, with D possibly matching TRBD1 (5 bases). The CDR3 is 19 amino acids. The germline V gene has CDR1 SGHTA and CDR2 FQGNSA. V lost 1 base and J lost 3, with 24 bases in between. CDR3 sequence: CASSLGLGLFKVGYTEAFF. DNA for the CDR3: TGTGCCAGCAGCTTAGGACTGGGGCTTTTTAAGGTGGGGTACACTGAAGCTTTCTTT.

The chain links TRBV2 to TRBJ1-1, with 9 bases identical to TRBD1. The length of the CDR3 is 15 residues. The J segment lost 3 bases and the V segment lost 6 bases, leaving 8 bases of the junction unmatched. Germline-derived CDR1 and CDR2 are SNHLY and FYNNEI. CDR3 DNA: TGTGCCAGCAGGGACAGGGGAGGGTTTCACACTGAAGCTTTCTTT. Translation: CASRDRGGFHTEAFF. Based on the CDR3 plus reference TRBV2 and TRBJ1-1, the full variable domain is EPEVTQTPSHQVTQMGQEVILRCVPISNHLYFYWYRQILGQKVEFLVSFYNNEISEKSEIFDDQFSVERPDGSNFTLKIRSTKLEDSAMYFCASRDRGGFHTEAFFGQGTRLTVV.

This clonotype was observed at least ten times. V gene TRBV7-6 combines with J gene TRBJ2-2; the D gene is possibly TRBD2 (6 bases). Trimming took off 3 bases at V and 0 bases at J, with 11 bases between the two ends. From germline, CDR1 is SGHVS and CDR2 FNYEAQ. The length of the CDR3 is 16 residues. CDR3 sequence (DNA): TGTGCCAGCAGCTTCGCTAGCGACGCGAACACCGGGGAGCTGTTTTTT. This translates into CASSFASDANTGELFF. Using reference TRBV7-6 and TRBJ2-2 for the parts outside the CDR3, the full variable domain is GAGVSQSPRYKVTKRGQDVALRCDPISGHVSLYWYRQALGQGPEFLTYFNYEAQQDKSGLPNDRFSAERPEGSISTLTIQRTEQRDSAMYRCASSFASDANTGELFFGEGSRLTVL.

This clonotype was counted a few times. The CDR3 nucleotides are TGCAGTGCTGGCGCGTTAACTCAGCCCCAGCATTTT. Translation: CSAGALTQPQHF. The gene calls are TRBV20-1 and TRBJ1-5; D remains ambiguous. Looked up from germline, CDR1 is DFQATT and CDR2 is SNEGSKA (reference sequence). The CDR3 is 12 residues long. The V and J ends lost 5 bases and 6 bases respectively, with 11 bases between them.

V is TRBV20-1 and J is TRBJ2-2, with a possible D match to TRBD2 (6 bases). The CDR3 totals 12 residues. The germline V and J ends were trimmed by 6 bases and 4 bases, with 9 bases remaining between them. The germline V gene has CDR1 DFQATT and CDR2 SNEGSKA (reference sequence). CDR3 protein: CSARTTTGELFF. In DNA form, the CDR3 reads TGCAGTGCCAGGACTACCACCGGGGAGCTGTTTTTT.

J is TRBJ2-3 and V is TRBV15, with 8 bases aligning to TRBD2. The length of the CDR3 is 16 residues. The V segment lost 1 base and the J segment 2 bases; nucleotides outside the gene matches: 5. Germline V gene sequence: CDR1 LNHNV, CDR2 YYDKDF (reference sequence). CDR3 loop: CATSRVPAGDTDTQYF. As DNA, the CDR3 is TGTGCCACCAGCAGAGTACCAGCGGGGGACACAGATACGCAGTATTTT.

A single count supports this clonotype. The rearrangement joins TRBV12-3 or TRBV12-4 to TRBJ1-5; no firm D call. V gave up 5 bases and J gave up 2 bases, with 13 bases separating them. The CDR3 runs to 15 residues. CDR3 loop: CASSPASAGNQPQHF. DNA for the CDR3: TGTGCCAGCAGTCCGGCCTCGGCGGGCAATCAGCCCCAGCATTTT.

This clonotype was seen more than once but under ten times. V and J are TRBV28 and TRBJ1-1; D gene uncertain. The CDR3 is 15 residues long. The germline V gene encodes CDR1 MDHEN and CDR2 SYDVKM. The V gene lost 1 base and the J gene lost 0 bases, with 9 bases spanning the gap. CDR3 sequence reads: CASSLLASLNTEAFF. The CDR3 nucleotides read TGTGCCAGCAGTTTATTAGCCAGTTTGAACACTGAAGCTTTCTTT.

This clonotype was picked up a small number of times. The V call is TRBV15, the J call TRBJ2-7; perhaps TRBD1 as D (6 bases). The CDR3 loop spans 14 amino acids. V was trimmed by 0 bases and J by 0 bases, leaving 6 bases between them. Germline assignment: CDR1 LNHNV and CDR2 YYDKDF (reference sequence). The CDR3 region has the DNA TGTGCCACCAGCAGAGAGGGGGCCTCCTACGAGCAGTACTTC. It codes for CATSREGASYEQYF.

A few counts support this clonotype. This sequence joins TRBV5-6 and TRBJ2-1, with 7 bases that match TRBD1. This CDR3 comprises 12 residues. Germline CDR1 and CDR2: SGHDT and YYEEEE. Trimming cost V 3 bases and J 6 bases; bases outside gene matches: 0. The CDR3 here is CASSWDSNEQFF. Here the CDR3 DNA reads TGTGCCAGCAGCTGGGACAGCAATGAGCAGTTCTTC.

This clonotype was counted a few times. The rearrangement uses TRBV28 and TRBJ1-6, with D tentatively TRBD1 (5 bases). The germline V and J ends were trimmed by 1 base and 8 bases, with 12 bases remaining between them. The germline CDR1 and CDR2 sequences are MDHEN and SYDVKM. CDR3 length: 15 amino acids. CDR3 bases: TGTGCCAGCAGTTTATCGGGCAGGGTGGATTCACCCCTCCACTTT. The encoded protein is CASSLSGRVDSPLHF.

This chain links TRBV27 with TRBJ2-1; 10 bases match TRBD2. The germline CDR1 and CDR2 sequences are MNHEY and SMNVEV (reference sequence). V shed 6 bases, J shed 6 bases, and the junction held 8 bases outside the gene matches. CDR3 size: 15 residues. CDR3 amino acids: CASSSYQREGNEQFF. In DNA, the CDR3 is TGTGCCAGCAGCTCTTATCAGCGGGAGGGCAATGAGCAGTTCTTC.

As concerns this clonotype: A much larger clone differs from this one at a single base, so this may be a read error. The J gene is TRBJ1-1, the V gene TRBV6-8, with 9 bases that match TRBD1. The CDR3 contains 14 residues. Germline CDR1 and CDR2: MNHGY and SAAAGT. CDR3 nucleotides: TGTGTCAGCAGTTCCGGGACAGGGAGAACTGAAGCTTTCTTT. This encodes CVSSSGTGRTEAFF.

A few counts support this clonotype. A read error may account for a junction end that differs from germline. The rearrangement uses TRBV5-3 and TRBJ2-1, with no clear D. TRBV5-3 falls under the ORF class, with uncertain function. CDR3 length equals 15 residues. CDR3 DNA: TGTGCCAGCAGCTTTTCGCCTCTACGGGACAATGAGCAGTTCTTC. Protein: CASSFSPLRDNEQFF.